The sequence of this TCR beta chain was determined in a study of post-analysis software for immune sequencing data. Prepared TCR beta cDNA libraries contained unique molecular identifiers. TCRdb itself ran the PCR reads through MiXCR, one entry per CDR3 protein. The sample has over 150,000 distinct CDR3 sequences, about 32% seen once. The CDR3 extends over 16 amino acids. Trimming stripped 0 bases from V and 8 bases from J, with 16 bases between. Germline V gene data show CDR1 as LNHNV and CDR2 as YYDKDF (reference sequence). Notes on this clonotype: Its antigen is unknown.

Whole-study findings and limits: Elevated frequency relative to controls characterized a handful of TRBV segments in patients, TRBV5-6, TRBV5-1 and TRBV20-1 among them.

The genes are TRBV15 and TRBJ1-4, with unresolved D. The sequence was obtained from a girl between 10 and 17 years old with multiple sclerosis. Sequencing was carried out using blood. CDR3 coding DNA: TGTGCCACCAGCAGAGATTTCGTTCAGGTTAGGGAAAAACTGTTTTTT. It translates to CATSRDFVQVREKLFF.